Below, 26 T cell receptor beta chains from the same sample are listed, as sequenced in a study of spatial heterogeneity in lung cancer. Time point here: sample taken at primary tumor resection. TCRdb used MiXCR to reprocess the 5' RACE reads, holding one entry per CDR3 protein. The data show roughly 48,000 distinct CDR3 sequences, approximately 5.3% seen once. Sequenced here: PBMCs, sampled at surgery. Receptors originate from a male donor with early-stage non-small cell lung cancer.

This clonotype has ten or more counts. The chain recombines TRBV7-2 with TRBJ1-3; no clear D gene. The CDR3 extends over 15 amino acids. V lost 4 bases and J lost 4, with 14 bases in between. The germline V gene encodes CDR1 SGHTA and CDR2 FQGNSA. The chain's CDR3 is CASSSDPVYGNTIYF. Here the CDR3 DNA reads TGTGCCAGCAGCTCGGACCCAGTCTACGGAAACACCATATATTTT.

In this sample, this clonotype turned up many times. The CDR3 is CAIRTGKNQPQHF. The CDR3 coding sequence is TGTGCCATCAGAACAGGGAAGAATCAGCCCCAGCATTTT. This chain uses TRBV10-3 with TRBJ1-5; the D gene is possibly TRBD1 (6 bases). The ends were cut back, 6 bases at V and 4 bases at J, with 10 bases in the middle. Germline V lookup: CDR1 ENHRY, CDR2 SYGVKD. The CDR3 consists of 13 residues.

Many counts were recorded for this clonotype. This chain connects TRBV28 to TRBJ1-1, with D perhaps matching TRBD1 (5 bases). This CDR3 has 14 residues. Germline V gene lookup returns CDR1 MDHEN and CDR2 SYDVKM. V was trimmed by 5 bases and J by 4 bases, leaving 14 bases between them. The CDR3: CASSPGQQVTEAFF. The CDR3 DNA reads TGTGCCAGCAGTCCCGGACAACAGGTCACTGAAGCTTTCTTT.

This chain links TRBV4-2 with TRBJ1-2; D gene unclear. Germline CDR1 reads LGHNA; CDR2 reads YNFKEQ. The CDR3 sequence is 13 residues long. V lost 4 bases and J lost 4, with 10 bases in between. The CDR3 reads CASSPRASYGYTF. The CDR3 DNA reads TGTGCCAGCAGCCCGCGGGCCAGCTATGGCTACACCTTC.

This clonotype occurred many times. The CDR3 coding sequence is TGCAGCGGCGGAACAGGGGGCGAGGACGAGCAGTACTTC. Its protein product is CSGGTGGEDEQYF. J is TRBJ2-7 and V is TRBV29-1, with 9 positions matching TRBD1. V shed 7 bases, J shed 5 bases, and the junction held 9 bases outside the gene matches. The germline V gene encodes CDR1 SQVTM and CDR2 ANQGSEA. CDR3 length: 13 residues.

This clonotype was counted at least ten times. This rearrangement joins TRBV7-6 to TRBJ2-5; D gene uncertain. The CDR3 loop spans 14 amino acids. Germline lookup yields CDR1 SGHVS and CDR2 FNYEAQ. V lost 4 bases and J lost 4, with 13 bases in between. The CDR3 DNA reads as TGTGCCAGCAGCTCCGCTTTGTTATTAGAGACCCAGTACTTC. Protein sequence: CASSSALLLETQYF.

This clonotype was picked up many times. The CDR3 spells CASSEVYGYTF. In DNA, the CDR3 is TGTGCCAGCAGTGAAGTCTATGGCTACACCTTC. The chain recombines TRBV2 with TRBJ1-2, with D unresolved. CDR1 SNHLY and CDR2 FYNNEI come from the germline V gene. Trimming stripped 1 base from V and 4 bases from J, with 1 base between. This CDR3 region has 11 residues.

In the case of this clonotype: It may be a read error: a sequence one base away is much more abundant. The gene calls are TRBV6-6 and TRBJ2-7, with a tentative D call TRBD1 (5 bases). The V end was cut by 8 bases, the J end by 6 bases, with 17 bases between. This CDR3 is 13 amino acids long. Per the germline V gene, CDR1 is MNHNY and CDR2 is SVGAGI (reference sequence). The CDR3 DNA sequence: TGTGCCAGCGCCGCTCGATGGCAGGGCGAGCAGTACTTC. Protein sequence: CASAARWQGEQYF.

V gene TRBV20-1 combines with J gene TRBJ2-7; no clear D. CDR3 length: 13 residues. Germline V gene sequence: CDR1 DFQATT, CDR2 SNEGSKA (reference sequence). The V end was cut by 0 bases, the J end by 4 bases, with 10 bases between. The CDR3, as DNA: TGCAGTGCTAGAGAAGGACCGGTATACGAGCAGTACTTC. Translation: CSAREGPVYEQYF.

This clonotype was counted a single time. The chain carries TRBV20-1 and TRBJ2-7, with TRBD2 matching over 11 bases. The CDR3 sequence is 14 residues long. Germline trimming cut 6 bases from V and 0 bases from J; bases unmatched to any gene: 4. Per germline, CDR1 DFQATT and CDR2 SNEGSKA (reference sequence). The CDR3 bases are TGCAGTGCCGGACTAGCGGGCGACTCCTACGAGCAGTACTTC. Protein sequence: CSAGLAGDSYEQYF.

Ten or more counts support this clonotype. The genes are TRBV7-9 and TRBJ2-1; 8 positions agree with TRBD2. Germline trimming cut 0 bases from V and 4 bases from J; bases unmatched to any gene: 8. This CDR3 spans 17 amino acids. Germline CDR1 reads SEHNR; CDR2 reads FQNEAQ (reference sequence). In nucleotides, the CDR3 is TGTGCCAGCAGCTTAGCGGTTGGATCGGGAGGGTACAATGAGCAGTTCTTC. This gives the protein CASSLAVGSGGYNEQFF.

In this sample, this clonotype turned up many times. The DNA for the CDR3 is TGCGCCAGCAGCCAAGAGAGGAGTGGCACCGGGGAGCTGTTTTTT. Encoded protein: CASSQERSGTGELFF. This chain uses TRBV4-1 with TRBJ2-2; D gene uncertain. With 0 bases removed from V and 4 bases from J, the gap between germline ends came to 9 bases. This CDR3 is 15 amino acids long. Germline lookup yields CDR1 MGHRA and CDR2 YSYEKL.

This clonotype was counted many times. This sequence joins TRBV7-2 and TRBJ2-1; no definite D call. The ends were cut back, 5 bases at V and 1 base at J, with 9 bases in the middle. Germline CDR1 reads SGHTA; CDR2 reads FQGNSA. The CDR3 covers 14 residues. For the CDR3, the DNA is TGTGCCAGCAGCCCCCCCCGGTCCTACAATGAGCAGTTCTTC. Its translation is CASSPPRSYNEQFF.

This clonotype was counted ten times or more. V and J are TRBV7-9 and TRBJ1-1, with 7 bases that match TRBD1. The CDR3 runs 12 residues. The germline V gene has CDR1 SEHNR and CDR2 FQNEAQ (reference sequence). The V segment lost 4 bases and the J segment 4 bases; nucleotides outside the gene matches: 0. For the CDR3, the DNA is TGTGCCAGCAGCTACAGGGGCACTGAAGCTTTCTTT. Amino acid sequence: CASSYRGTEAFF.

This clonotype was observed a handful of times. The gene calls are TRBV10-3 and TRBJ2-3; possibly TRBD2 for D (6 bases). CDR1 and CDR2 (germline): ENHRY, SYGVKD. V gave up 7 bases and J gave up 3 bases, with 26 bases separating them. This CDR3 comprises 18 residues. CDR3 loop: CAIMQAGPLGLGTDTQYF. In nucleotides, the CDR3 is TGTGCCATCATGCAGGCGGGACCTCTAGGCCTAGGTACAGATACGCAGTATTTT.

This clonotype was recorded at least ten times. CDR3 bases: TGTGCTAGTGGTTTGGGACAGGGAAGCTCCGGGGAGCTGTTTTTT. Protein sequence: CASGLGQGSSGELFF. V and J are TRBV12-5 and TRBJ2-2; 7 nucleotides line up with TRBD1. V dropped 1 base and J dropped 6; count of bases not matched to a gene: 5. CDR1 and CDR2 from the germline V gene are LGHNT and FRNRAP. The CDR3 loop spans 15 amino acids.

Many counts were recorded for this clonotype. CDR3 in amino acids: CASTGTGAFTDTQYF. Written as DNA, the CDR3 is TGTGCCAGCACCGGGACAGGGGCCTTCACAGATACGCAGTATTTT. V is TRBV28 and J is TRBJ2-3; 10 bases agree with TRBD1. Germline values: CDR1 MDHEN, CDR2 SYDVKM. J was trimmed by 2 bases and V by 7 bases; bases with no gene match: 6. This CDR3 has 15 amino acids.

This clonotype ranks as medium-sized. The rearrangement uses TRBV12-3 or TRBV12-4 and TRBJ1-5, with D perhaps matching TRBD1 (5 bases). Trimming removed 1 base at V and 7 bases at J, with 8 bases between. The CDR3 has 13 amino acids. Written as DNA, the CDR3 is TGTGCCAGCAGTTTAGGAGGGGTCCAGCCCCAGCATTTT. This gives the protein CASSLGGVQPQHF.

This clonotype was recorded many times. The genes are TRBV4-1 and TRBJ2-7; 13 bases map to TRBD2. J gave up 5 bases and V 1 base, and 2 bases lay outside the gene matches. This CDR3 region has 15 residues. Germline V gene sequence: CDR1 MGHRA, CDR2 YSYEKL. CDR3: CASSQAGLAGNEQYF. As DNA, the CDR3 is TGCGCCAGCAGCCAAGCGGGACTAGCGGGAAACGAGCAGTACTTC.

This clonotype has at least ten counts. The chain recombines TRBV20-1 with TRBJ2-5; TRBD1 is a possible D gene (7 bases). V lost 0 bases and J lost 0, with 17 bases in between. The CDR3 contains 17 residues. Germline V gives CDR1 DFQATT, CDR2 SNEGSKA (reference sequence). As DNA, the CDR3 is TGCAGTGCTAGAGATAAGAGGACAGGAGGGGACCAAGAGACCCAGTACTTC. This gives the protein CSARDKRTGGDQETQYF.

This clonotype was observed many times. This chain connects TRBV5-1 to TRBJ2-1; 12 positions match TRBD2. Germline V gene sequence: CDR1 SGHRS, CDR2 YFSETQ. With V trimmed by 4 bases and J by 7 bases, 12 bases remained unmatched. The CDR3 consists of 17 residues. The CDR3 is CASSLLTSGRIRNEQFF. CDR3 DNA: TGCGCCAGCAGCCTTTTGACTAGCGGGAGAATCCGGAATGAGCAGTTCTTC.

This clonotype was counted at least ten times. The chain joins TRBV20-1 to TRBJ2-2; D uncertain. CDR3 length equals 15 residues. The germline V gene has CDR1 DFQATT and CDR2 SNEGSKA (reference sequence). V gave up 6 bases and J gave up 1 base, with 15 bases separating them. CDR3 sequence (DNA): TGCAGTGCCCGTCGGATTAAGAGGAACACCGGGGAGCTGTTTTTT. Protein product: CSARRIKRNTGELFF.

This clonotype was counted ten times or more. The V and J genes are TRBV5-1 and TRBJ2-7, with TRBD1 matching 8 bases. V was pared by 0 bases and J by 6 bases, with 8 bases of the junction left unmatched. Germline lookup yields CDR1 SGHRS and CDR2 YFSETQ. This CDR3 region has 15 residues. The CDR3 here is CASSLGQGYLIEQYF. The CDR3 DNA sequence: TGCGCCAGCAGCTTGGGACAGGGGTATCTCATCGAGCAGTACTTC. The complete variable domain, with remaining parts taken from reference TRBV5-1 and TRBJ2-7, reads KAGVTQTPRYLIKTRGQQVTLSCSPISGHRSVSWYQQTPGQGLQFLFEYFSETQRNKGNFPGRFSGRQFSNSRSEMNVSTLELGDSALYLCASSLGQGYLIEQYFGPGTRLTVT.

In this sample, this clonotype turned up many times. The chain is built from TRBV5-4 and TRBJ2-1, with TRBD2 matching 11 bases. From germline, CDR1 is SGHNT and CDR2 YYREEE (reference sequence). J gave up 5 bases and V 5 bases, and 6 bases lay outside the gene matches. This CDR3 contains 15 residues. The DNA of the CDR3 is TGTGCCAGCAGGGGTAGCGGGAGGGGGAACAATGAGCAGTTCTTC. It codes for CASRGSGRGNNEQFF.

At least ten counts were recorded for this clonotype. The chain uses TRBV5-1 and TRBJ2-7, with 9 bases lining up with TRBD2. Germline CDR1 reads SGHRS; CDR2 reads YFSETQ. J gave up 4 bases and V 0 bases, and 5 bases lay outside the gene matches. CDR3 length: 15 residues. The CDR3 DNA is TGCGCCAGCAGCTTGGTGGCTAGCGGGGCTTACGAGCAGTACTTC. Translation gives CASSLVASGAYEQYF.

The chain recombines TRBV20-1 with TRBJ2-3, with 9 bases matching TRBD2. This CDR3 comprises 17 residues. Losses at the gene ends were 1 base for V and 6 bases for J; bases not matched to a gene: 14. Germline CDR1 is DFQATT and CDR2 is SNEGSKA (reference sequence). CDR3 region: CSARAALGSGRIDTQYF. CDR3 DNA sequence: TGCAGTGCTAGAGCTGCCCTGGGTAGCGGGAGAATCGATACGCAGTATTTT.